This passage covers 19 T cell receptor beta chains from one sample sequenced in a study of CD8+CD57+ T cells in acquired aplastic anemia. The study profiled TCR beta VDJ and CDR3 using genomic DNA as template. Each CDR3 protein gets one entry after TCRdb re-called the reads with MiXCR. The sample holds around 150,000 distinct CDR3 sequences; 47% are singletons and the top ten take approximately 3%. Individuals selected for sequencing had exhibited CD8+CD57+ cell expansion on flow cytometry. The sample consisted of sorted CD4+, CD8+, or CD8+CD57+ T cells (not recorded which) from PBMCs. Receptors originate from a human donor with aplastic anemia.

The rearrangement links TRBV19 to TRBJ2-7; D is possibly TRBD2 (5 bases). Per the germline V gene, CDR1 is LNHDA and CDR2 is SQIVND (reference sequence). Trimming removed 1 base from V and 6 bases from J, with 7 bases in between. This CDR3 is built from 12 residues. Here the CDR3 DNA reads TGTGCCAGTAGTATAGGGACTCTCGAGCAGTACTTC. Translation: CASSIGTLEQYF.

The genes are TRBV7-9 and TRBJ2-7, with no clear D. The CDR3 is 13 residues long. Trimming took off 1 base at V and 4 bases at J, with 8 bases between the two ends. From germline, CDR1 is SEHNR and CDR2 FQNEAQ (reference sequence). The CDR3, as DNA: TGTGCCAGCAGCTTAGGTTCCCAGTACGAGCAGTACTTC. This codes for CASSLGSQYEQYF.

Ten or more counts support this clonotype. The gene calls are TRBV6-5 and TRBJ2-6; D remains ambiguous. Between the trimmed V and J ends, which lost 7 bases and 4 bases, there was a span of 8 bases. The CDR3 has 13 residues. Per germline, CDR1 MNHEY and CDR2 SVGAGI. This CDR3 is CASIRDGANVLTF. CDR3 DNA: TGTGCCAGCATCCGAGACGGGGCCAACGTCCTGACTTTC.

There are many counts of this clonotype. The chain recombines TRBV6-5 with TRBJ1-2; D gene uncertain. CDR3 length: 15 amino acids. Trimming removed 0 bases from V and 4 bases from J, with 12 bases in between. The V gene's germline CDR1 is MNHEY and CDR2 SVGAGI. CDR3 coding DNA: TGTGCCAGCAGTTACTCGAAACTTAACGCCTATGGCTACACCTTC. It codes for CASSYSKLNAYGYTF.

This sequence joins TRBV7-3 and TRBJ2-6; no clear D gene. CDR3 size: 18 residues. Germline CDR1 SGHTA, CDR2 FQGTGA. Trimming removed 4 bases at V and 0 bases at J, with 16 bases between. The CDR3 DNA is TGTGCCAGCAGCTCCAATGGGCCAGCCAGCTCTGGGGCCAACGTCCTGACTTTC. Protein product: CASSSNGPASSGANVLTF.

This clonotype was recorded a few times. The CDR3 DNA reads as TGTGCCACCAGTGTGGGCTGGGGCGCATCCGGCACAGATACGCAGTATTTT. Its translation is CATSVGWGASGTDTQYF. The chain couples TRBV24-1 to TRBJ2-3; possibly TRBD1 for D (5 bases). CDR1 is KGHDR and CDR2 is SFDVKD in the germline V gene. This CDR3 is 17 amino acids long. V lost 5 bases to trimming and J lost 1 base, with 18 bases between them.

This clonotype was seen only a few times. V gene TRBV10-3 combines with J gene TRBJ2-1; 9 nucleotides agree with TRBD2. The germline CDR1 and CDR2 sequences are ENHRY and SYGVKD. The V gene end was trimmed by 10 bases and the J gene end by 4 bases; junction bases not matched to a gene: 8. The CDR3 covers 14 residues. The CDR3 nucleotides read TGTGCCACCTCGACTAGCGGCGATTACAATGAGCAGTTCTTC. This encodes CATSTSGDYNEQFF.

This clonotype has only a few counts. V and J are TRBV28 and TRBJ1-2; no clear D gene. The CDR3 is 14 residues long. Germline loops: CDR1 MDHEN, CDR2 SYDVKM. V lost 6 bases and J lost 8, with 19 bases in between. This CDR3 reads CASRTLLQPGGYTF. The CDR3 DNA reads as TGTGCCAGCAGAACCCTTCTCCAGCCGGGGGGCTACACCTTC.

This clonotype was picked up many times. This chain joins TRBV20-1 and TRBJ1-4; 7 bases fit TRBD1. Losses at the gene ends were 3 bases for V and 4 bases for J; bases not matched to a gene: 8. The CDR3 extends over 15 amino acids. Germline V gene sequence: CDR1 DFQATT, CDR2 SNEGSKA (reference sequence). The CDR3: CSASGAGGINEKLFF. The CDR3 coding sequence is TGCAGTGCTAGTGGAGCAGGGGGTATTAATGAAAAACTGTTTTTT.

This chain uses TRBV18 with TRBJ2-7; D remains ambiguous. The CDR3 loop spans 14 amino acids. Germline assignment: CDR1 KGHSH and CDR2 LQKENI. Trimming stripped 2 bases from V and 4 bases from J, with 12 bases between. The CDR3 region is CASSPSDPRYEQYF. In nucleotides, the CDR3 is TGTGCCAGCTCACCATCCGATCCTCGTTACGAGCAGTACTTC. Full variable domain (missing parts from reference TRBV18 and TRBJ2-7): NAGVMQNPRHLVRRRGQEARLRCSPMKGHSHVYWYRQLPEEGLKFMVYLQKENIIDESGMPKERFSAEFPKEGPSILRIQQVVRGDSAAYFCASSPSDPRYEQYFGPGTRLTVT.

The V gene is TRBV25-1, the J gene TRBJ2-1; 9 bases are shared with TRBD1. Germline CDR1 reads MGHDK; CDR2 reads SYGVNS. The J segment lost 12 bases and the V segment lost 1 base, leaving 10 bases of the junction unmatched. The CDR3 loop spans 15 amino acids. The CDR3 protein is CASSESGQGRRVQFF. The CDR3 coding sequence is TGTGCCAGCAGTGAATCGGGACAGGGTAGGAGGGTGCAGTTCTTC.

Concerning this clonotype itself: A much larger clone differs from this one at a single base, so this may be a read error. The rearrangement joins TRBV4-1 to TRBJ2-3; D is unresolved. Per the germline V gene, CDR1 is MGHRA and CDR2 is YSYEKL. This CDR3 comprises 17 residues. V lost 3 bases, J lost 0 bases, and 16 bases lay in between. The CDR3 nucleotides are TGCGCCAGCAGCCACCCCGTCTCGGAGACTAGCACAGATACGCAGTATTTT. It is translated as CASSHPVSETSTDTQYF.

The CDR3 region is CASNQGLAASYEQYF. The CDR3 DNA follows: TGTGCCAGCAACCAGGGACTAGCGGCCTCCTACGAGCAGTACTTC. The chain carries TRBV7-2 and TRBJ2-7, with TRBD2 identical over 11 bases. CDR1 and CDR2 (germline): SGHTA, FQGNSA. This CDR3 spans 15 amino acids. The V segment lost 7 bases and the J segment 0 bases; nucleotides outside the gene matches: 5.

This rearrangement joins TRBV2 to TRBJ1-1; 7 bases agree with TRBD1. J lost 3 bases, V lost 11 bases, and 9 bases had no gene match. The CDR3 has 13 residues. CDR1 is SNHLY, CDR2 FYNNEI, per germline. The CDR3: CAGQGVGDTEAFF. The CDR3 bases are TGTGCCGGTCAGGGGGTGGGGGACACTGAAGCTTTCTTT.

This clonotype was seen repeatedly, ten times or more. V is TRBV20-1 and J is TRBJ1-5, with 7 bases lining up with TRBD1. Germline V gene data show CDR1 as DFQATT and CDR2 as SNEGSKA (reference sequence). The CDR3 spans 15 residues. After removal of 1 base from V and 6 bases from J, the junction contained 9 bases not matched to a gene. Here the CDR3 reads CSARVLAGGRQPQHF. In nucleotides, the CDR3 is TGCAGTGCTAGAGTTTTGGCAGGGGGGCGTCAGCCCCAGCATTTT.

Concerning this clonotype: This may stem from a read error, because a much larger clone lies one nucleotide away. The rearrangement uses TRBV18 and TRBJ2-7; possibly TRBD1 or TRBD2 for D (7 bases each). Germline V gives CDR1 KGHSH, CDR2 LQKENI. CDR3 length: 13 residues. CDR3 in DNA: TGTGCCAGCCCACCCCAGGGGGGGAGGGAGCAGTACTTC. As protein: CASPPQGGREQYF. Full variable domain (remainder filled in from reference TRBV18 and TRBJ2-7): NAGVMQNPRHLVRRRGQEARLRCSPMKGHSHVYWYRQLPEEGLKFMVYLQKENIIDESGMPKERFSAEFPKEGPSILRIQQVVRGDSAAYFCASPPQGGREQYFGPGTRLTVT.

The chain recombines TRBV25-1 with TRBJ2-3; 9 positions match TRBD2. CDR3 length: 14 residues. CDR1 MGHDK and CDR2 SYGVNS come from the germline V gene. V was pared by 3 bases and J by 5 bases, with 3 bases of the junction left unmatched. CDR3 coding DNA: TGTGCCAGCAGTGATAGCGGGAGAGGAGATACGCAGTATTTT. Its translation is CASSDSGRGDTQYF.

Ten or more counts support this clonotype. This chain connects TRBV7-2 to TRBJ2-2, with D possibly TRBD2 on 6 matching bases. Germline CDR1 reads SGHTA; CDR2 reads FQGNSA. V lost 0 bases and J 6 bases, leaving 14 bases between the germline ends. The CDR3 totals 16 residues. The chain's CDR3 is CASSLATGVGSGELFF. In DNA, the CDR3 is TGTGCCAGCAGCTTAGCGACGGGAGTAGGGTCCGGGGAGCTGTTTTTT.

The genes are TRBV12-3 or TRBV12-4 and TRBJ2-7, with 10 bases that match TRBD1. After removal of 6 bases from V and 3 bases from J, the junction contained 8 bases not matched to a gene. This CDR3 region has 15 residues. CDR3 residues: CASSHLGTGVYEQYF. In DNA, the CDR3 is TGTGCCAGCAGCCACCTTGGGACAGGGGTCTACGAGCAGTACTTC.